This entry lists 21 T cell receptor beta chains sequenced from one sample in a study of PD-1 blockade in classical Hodgkin lymphoma (TCRdb year 2020). The time point label for this specimen denotes: cycle 4 day 1 (C4D1), after six to seven weeks of nivolumab. Every trial patient had relapsed after autologous stem cell transplantation, and cohorts A, B and C differed in prior brentuximab vedotin exposure. Magnetic negative selection with a Miltenyi CD4+ T cell isolation kit was used to purify CD4+ T cells from thawed PBMCs. Libraries were built with the immunoSEQ multiplex PCR assay. This is the immuneACCESS table as TCRdb keeps it, with only in-frame sequences that have V and J called. A part of the clones is gone; compared with another copy, unresolved V genes explain less than half, and the rest is unexplained. The table for this sample lists tens of thousands of clones; about 81% of them were counted only once. Over 0.75% of the sample comes from the top ten.

The sequenced sample was CD4+ T cells from blood, obtained before the fourth cycle of nivolumab. All receptors derive from a human donor with classical Hodgkin lymphoma.

The J gene is TRBJ2-3, the V gene TRBV14; TRBD2 might be the D (5 bases). Trimming left V 0 bases short and J 8 bases short, with 18 bases between. CDR3 length equals 16 residues. CDR1 is SGHDN, CDR2 FVKESK, per germline. The CDR3 DNA is TGTGCCAGCAGCCAAGATCGTGGGCTAGCTCTGGTTACGCAGTATTTT. Protein product: CASSQDRGLALVTQYF.

The sample holds one count of this clone. The chain links TRBV6-5 to TRBJ2-3; a weak D match, TRBD1 (6 bases). Germline V gene sequence: CDR1 MNHEY, CDR2 SVGAGI. V was shortened by 5 bases and J by 8 bases, with 11 bases between the two germline ends. The CDR3 covers 12 residues. CDR3 DNA: TGTGCCAGCAGTCTGGGGGCCGGTACGCAGTATTTT. Translation: CASSLGAGTQYF.

J is TRBJ1-6 and V is TRBV18; D perhaps matches TRBD1 (6 bases). V was cut by 7 bases and J by 10 bases, with 14 bases left in between. Germline V CDR1 and CDR2: KGHSH, LQKENI. The CDR3 sequence is 13 residues long. The CDR3 region has the DNA TGTGCCAGCTGCGCTGGGGGGCGATCACCCCTCCACTTT. Translated, it gives CASCAGGRSPLHF. The full variable domain, in which reference TRBV18 and TRBJ1-6 provide the parts outside the CDR3, is NAGVMQNPRHLVRRRGQEARLRCSPMKGHSHVYWYRQLPEEGLKFMVYLQKENIIDESGMPKERFSAEFPKEGPSILRIQQVVRGDSAAYFCASCAGGRSPLHFGNGTRLTVT.

The chain combines TRBV7-3 with TRBJ2-1, with 8 bases aligning to TRBD2. The CDR3 extends over 16 amino acids. Trimming at V came to 4 bases and at J to 4 bases, leaving 9 bases not matched to a gene. From germline, CDR1 is SGHTA and CDR2 FQGTGA. This CDR3 reads CASSYLSGGDYNEQFF. The CDR3 coding sequence is TGTGCCAGCAGCTACTTAAGCGGGGGAGATTACAATGAGCAGTTCTTC.

The chain couples TRBV10-3 to TRBJ2-5; 9 nucleotides line up with TRBD1. V shed 0 bases and J 4 bases; nucleotides not matched to a gene: 0. Germline CDR1 and CDR2: ENHRY and SYGVKD. The CDR3 totals 14 residues. CDR3 sequence (DNA): TGTGCCATCAGTGAGTCGACAGGGGGAGAGACCCAGTACTTC. This sequence encodes CAISESTGGETQYF.

The chain has TRBV2 and TRBJ2-7, with D possibly called TRBD1 or TRBD2 (7 bases each). This CDR3 has 14 amino acids. CDR1 is SNHLY, CDR2 FYNNEI, per germline. With 6 bases removed from V and 3 bases from J, the gap between germline ends came to 15 bases. CDR3 coding DNA: TGTGCCAGCAGCAGCGGGACAGTTATCTACGAGCAGTACTTC. This encodes CASSSGTVIYEQYF.

This clone has a single count. The V call is TRBV10-1, the J call TRBJ2-2; 8 bases agree with TRBD2. Looked up from germline, CDR1 is WNHNN and CDR2 is SYGVQD (reference sequence). The CDR3 sequence is 14 residues long. Trimming removed 8 bases from V and 2 bases from J; junction bases left unmatched: 4. The CDR3 protein is CASRRGDNTGELFF. Here the CDR3 DNA reads TGCGCCAGCCGGCGGGGGGATAACACCGGGGAGCTGTTTTTT.

In the case of this clone: Germline is not matched at one junction end, which may reflect a read error. This rearrangement joins TRBV2 to TRBJ2-7; D gene unclear. Germline V CDR1 and CDR2: SNHLY, FYNNEI. The CDR3 extends over 11 amino acids. The CDR3 DNA follows: TGTGCCGGCAGTAGCTCCTACGAGCAGTACTTC. Amino acids: CAGSSSYEQYF. Together with reference TRBV2 and TRBJ2-7, the CDR3 gives the full variable domain: EPEVTQTPSHQVTQMGQEVILRCVPISNHLYFYWYRQILGQKVEFLVSFYNNEISEKSEIFDDQFSVERPDGSNFTLKIRSTKLEDSAMYFCAGSSSYEQYFGPGTRLTVT.

This chain connects TRBV7-2 to TRBJ1-6; no definite D call. CDR1 and CDR2 from the germline V gene are SGHTA and FQGNSA. V lost 3 bases and J 7 bases, leaving 16 bases between the germline ends. The CDR3 totals 16 residues. This CDR3 is CASSFGVGHSNSPLHF. CDR3 nucleotide sequence: TGTGCCAGCAGCTTCGGAGTTGGCCACTCGAATTCACCCCTCCACTTT.

The chain combines TRBV11-1 with TRBJ2-3, with D perhaps matching TRBD2 (6 bases). V dropped 5 bases and J dropped 4 bases, with 25 bases sitting between them. From germline, CDR1 is SGHAT and CDR2 FQDESV (reference sequence). This CDR3 has 18 amino acids. CDR3 sequence reads: CASSTPVGGIIISDTQYF. In DNA, the CDR3 is TGTGCCAGCAGCACCCCGGTCGGGGGAATCATAATATCAGATACGCAGTATTTT.

V is TRBV18 and J is TRBJ1-1; D perhaps matches TRBD1 (6 bases). CDR3 length equals 14 residues. CDR1 and CDR2 (germline): KGHSH, LQKENI. Deletions cut 2 bases from V and 3 bases from J, with 10 bases between. The CDR3, as DNA: TGTGCCAGCTCACCAGGGGGGGCTCACACTGAAGCTTTCTTT. It specifies CASSPGGAHTEAFF.

J is TRBJ2-3 and V is TRBV5-4, with D tentatively TRBD1 or TRBD2 (6 bases each). CDR3 length: 15 residues. Germline V gene data show CDR1 as SGHNT and CDR2 as YYREEE (reference sequence). Between the trimmed V and J ends, which lost 3 bases and 4 bases, there was a span of 15 bases. The CDR3 DNA sequence: TGTGCCAGCAGCTCGTACGAGGGGGGTCCAGATACGCAGTATTTT. Translation: CASSSYEGGPDTQYF. The full variable domain, its missing parts supplied by reference TRBV5-4 and TRBJ2-3, is ETGVTQSPTHLIKTRGQQVTLRCSSQSGHNTVSWYQQALGQGPQFIFQYYREEENGRGNFPPRFSGLQFPNYSSELNVNALELDDSALYLCASSSYEGGPDTQYFGPGTRLTVL.

This clone was found a few times. The rearrangement uses TRBV5-4 and TRBJ1-3; no clear D. This CDR3 region has 17 residues. The germline gives CDR1 SGHNT, CDR2 YYREEE (reference sequence). Trimming took off 0 bases at V and 0 bases at J, with 13 bases between the two ends. The CDR3 loop is CASSLVVGKSSGNTIYF. The DNA for the CDR3 is TGTGCCAGCAGCTTGGTTGTAGGCAAGAGCTCTGGAAACACCATATATTTT.

The V and J genes are TRBV9 and TRBJ2-7, with no clear D. CDR3 length: 13 amino acids. Germline CDR1 is SGDLS and CDR2 is YYNGEE. V was clipped by 0 bases and J by 5 bases, with 9 bases between them. Written as DNA, the CDR3 is TGTGCCAGCAGCGTAGATCAGGTACACGAGCAGTACTTC. Translation gives CASSVDQVHEQYF. The variable domain in full, with the rest retrieved from reference TRBV9 and TRBJ2-7, is DSGVTQTPKHLITATGQRVTLRCSPRSGDLSVYWYQQSLDQGLQFLIQYYNGEERAKGNILERFSAQQFPDLHSELNLSSLELGDSALYFCASSVDQVHEQYFGPGTRLTVT.

The V call is TRBV7-2, the J call TRBJ2-3, with 8 positions matching TRBD1. Germline trimming cut 6 bases from V and 6 bases from J; bases unmatched to any gene: 5. Germline V lookup: CDR1 SGHTA, CDR2 FQGNSA. CDR3 length equals 13 residues. DNA of the CDR3: TGTGCCAGCAGAGGCTCAGGGGGCGATACGCAGTATTTT. Residues: CASRGSGGDTQYF.

V and J are TRBV7-3 and TRBJ2-3; D is ambiguous. Germline values: CDR1 SGHTA, CDR2 FQGTGA. V was clipped by 5 bases and J by 2 bases, with 17 bases between them. The CDR3 consists of 16 residues. The CDR3 DNA sequence: TGTGCCAGCAGCCCCCGGGCTGCGCGGACCACAGATACGCAGTATTTT. It codes for CASSPRAARTTDTQYF.

The rearrangement uses TRBV9 and TRBJ2-6; 8 bases match TRBD1. There are 18 residues in the CDR3. Germline assignment: CDR1 SGDLS and CDR2 YYNGEE. Trimming removed 6 bases from V and 3 bases from J; junction bases left unmatched: 14. The CDR3 spells CASTLSARGRLGANVLTF. The CDR3 nucleotides are TGTGCCAGCACCCTCTCTGCCAGGGGGCGCCTTGGGGCCAACGTCCTGACTTTC. Based on the CDR3 plus reference TRBV9 and TRBJ2-6, the full variable domain is DSGVTQTPKHLITATGQRVTLRCSPRSGDLSVYWYQQSLDQGLQFLIQYYNGEERAKGNILERFSAQQFPDLHSELNLSSLELGDSALYFCASTLSARGRLGANVLTFGAGSRLTVL.

Only a few counts were recorded for this clone. The rearrangement joins TRBV19 to TRBJ2-7; TRBD1 aligns across 7 bases. CDR1 and CDR2 from the germline V gene are LNHDA and SQIVND (reference sequence). CDR3 length equals 15 residues. V was pared by 2 bases and J by 2 bases, with 6 bases of the junction left unmatched. CDR3 amino acids: CASSIKPQGAYEQYF. The CDR3 coding sequence is TGTGCCAGTAGTATAAAACCCCAGGGGGCCTACGAGCAGTACTTC.

The V and J genes are TRBV11-2 and TRBJ1-6, with 8 positions matching TRBD1. Per germline, CDR1 SGHAT and CDR2 FQNNGV. The CDR3 sequence is 17 residues long. J was trimmed by 6 bases and V by 4 bases; bases with no gene match: 11. DNA of the CDR3: TGTGCCAGCAGCTCCATCCAGGGGGCGCGGAGTAATTCACCCCTCCACTTT. This codes for CASSSIQGARSNSPLHF.

V usage is TRBV13 and J usage is TRBJ1-1, with unresolved D. Germline V gene lookup returns CDR1 PRHDT and CDR2 FYEKMQ (reference sequence). V lost 5 bases to trimming and J lost 1 base, with 5 bases between them. The CDR3 contains 12 residues. The CDR3 DNA is TGTGCCAGCAGCCTCTGGAACACTGAAGCTTTCTTT. Amino acid sequence: CASSLWNTEAFF.

The chain recombines TRBV7-7 with TRBJ2-3; possibly TRBD2 for D (7 bases). Trimming stripped 1 base from V and 2 bases from J, with 13 bases between. This CDR3 has 16 amino acids. CDR1 SSHAT and CDR2 FNYEAQ come from the germline V gene (reference sequence). DNA of the CDR3: TGTGCCAGCAGCTTAGGCGGGGGCTCTGACACAGATACGCAGTATTTT. Amino acid sequence: CASSLGGGSDTDTQYF.